This T cell receptor beta chain was retrieved from a study of blood T cell repertoires in COVID-19 (dated by TCRdb to 2019 to 2021). Regarding the study in general: Samples covering the acute and convalescent phases of COVID-19 were provided by collaborators in the United States, Italy and Spain. The material from the prospective study consisted of cDNA or gDNA derived from T cells, B-cell-depleted T cells, or PBMCs. Deeply sampled blood TCRbeta repertoires from subjects exposed to, actively infected with, or recovered from COVID-19 were included in the dataset. A freely available public database, intended as a resource for researchers studying the immune response to SARS-CoV-2, is where the repertoires were released. Samples came from the ongoing ImmuneRACE study (first 160 participants) plus 1,254 subjects from 6 global collaborators. Sample metadata almost always included a de-identified subject ID, COVID-19 status, age in years and sex. Where available, HLA class I and class II types were taken from metadata supplied by the sample provider and were not determined by assay-based typing. Study-wide findings and limitations: Clinical and demographic metadata were provided uncurated, with the amount varying by source and participant.

The immunoSEQ Assay, a bias-controlled multiplex PCR, was used to amplify TCRbeta CDR3 regions from genomic DNA. Under the source paper's analysis protocol: The number of nucleated cells in each sample was estimated by amplification of reference gene primers within the assay. Sequence reads were collapsed and filtered to measure the absolute abundance of every unique TCRbeta CDR3 rearrangement. For each sample, productive Simpson clonality was calculated by taking the square root of Simpson's diversity index across productive rearrangements. TCRdb retrieved this table from immuneACCESS and kept in-frame rearrangements only. Not all clones are present; in checked studies, unresolved V genes account for under half, and no reason is known for the remainder. That table supplies the V and J calls and clone size; D and trimming were determined from the DNA. The sample table shows roughly 250,000 clones, and roughly four fifths are seen once. The top ten constitute approximately 4% of the sample.

According to the germline V gene, CDR1 reads MDHEN and CDR2 reads SYDVKM. V lost 5 bases and J lost 7 bases; the stretch between them is 17 bases long. The CDR3 spans 14 residues, from the cysteine through the phenylalanine. Only the CDR3 DNA is retained, 42 bases long and in frame from the first base. Collaborating institutions collected whole blood in K2EDTA tubes following their own protocols. For TCRbeta analysis, collaborators shipped samples as frozen whole blood, isolated PBMCs, or DNA extracted from either of those sample types. About this clone itself: Its antigen is not yet known. The sample holds no much larger clone one base away, and base qualities are not on file.

The clonotype comes from a man aged 50-60 years with active or convalescent COVID-19. The sequenced sample was peripheral blood. The chain is assembled from TRBV28 and TRBJ1-2, with the D segment identity uncertain. The sequenced DNA is TGTGCCAGCAGTCCCCCGGCTTCCGGCGGTGGCTACACCTTC. This encodes CASSPPASGGGYTF.